Listed here are 11 T cell receptor beta chains from one sample, sequenced in a study of blood T cells in healthy people across ages. A second PCR, run for roughly 6 to 11 cycles, used a sample-barcoded 5' primer plus a J-beta primer mix. TCRdb ran MiXCR on the 5' RACE reads and lists one entry per CDR3 protein. Of 500,000 to 600,000 distinct CDR3 sequences detected, about 25% appear once; the ten largest clones hold roughly 18%. The sample taken for sequencing was blood. These receptors all come from a woman in her 70s in good health.

The chain uses TRBV7-6 and TRBJ2-3; TRBD2 matches at 9 bases. CDR1 and CDR2 from the germline V gene are SGHVS and FNYEAQ. The CDR3 is 16 amino acids. With V trimmed by 3 bases and J by 1 base, 5 bases remained unmatched. CDR3: CASSFVPSGGTDTQYF. For the CDR3, the DNA is TGTGCCAGCAGCTTCGTCCCTAGCGGGGGCACAGATACGCAGTATTTT.

The rearrangement uses TRBV20-1 and TRBJ1-2; possibly TRBD1 for D (5 bases). V shed 3 bases and J shed 5 bases, with 7 bases lying between them. The CDR3 extends over 11 amino acids. Looked up from germline, CDR1 is DFQATT and CDR2 is SNEGSKA (reference sequence). The CDR3 loop reads CSASREYGYTF. CDR3 DNA sequence: TGCAGTGCTAGCAGGGAGTATGGCTACACCTTC.

This clonotype was observed a handful of times. The chain recombines TRBV30 with TRBJ2-1; maybe TRBD1 (6 bases). CDR3 length equals 14 residues. Germline V gives CDR1 GTSNPN, CDR2 SVGIG (reference sequence). With 2 bases removed from V and 3 bases from J, the gap between germline ends came to 11 bases. Written as DNA, the CDR3 is TGTGCCTGGAGTCAGGGGACAAGCTACAATGAGCAGTTCTTC. This sequence encodes CAWSQGTSYNEQFF.

A few counts support this clonotype. The chain uses TRBV7-3 and TRBJ2-1, with 8 bases that match TRBD2. The V gene's germline CDR1 is SGHTA and CDR2 FQGTGA. With 1 base clipped from V and 8 bases from J, the junction kept 7 bases outside the gene matches. CDR3 length: 15 residues. The CDR3 protein is CASSLKSGGPDEQFF. The CDR3 coding sequence is TGTGCCAGCAGCTTAAAATCGGGGGGGCCTGATGAGCAGTTCTTC.

The table lists this clonotype with a count of one. This chain links TRBV30 with TRBJ2-2, with D maybe TRBD1 (5 bases). V was cut by 2 bases and J by 2 bases, with 9 bases left in between. This CDR3 spans 14 amino acids. Germline V lookup: CDR1 GTSNPN, CDR2 SVGIG (reference sequence). The CDR3, as DNA: TGTGCCTGGAGTCAGACAGTCAACACCGGGGAGCTGTTTTTT. It codes for CAWSQTVNTGELFF.

The chain links TRBV10-3 to TRBJ1-4; no reliable D call. The V and J ends lost 0 bases and 8 bases respectively, with 7 bases between them. The CDR3 sequence is 13 residues long. Germline loops: CDR1 ENHRY, CDR2 SYGVKD. As DNA, the CDR3 is TGTGCCATCAGTGAGTCGATGGGGGAAAAACTGTTTTTT. The encoded protein is CAISESMGEKLFF.

A few counts support this clonotype. The chain has TRBV29-1 and TRBJ2-2; D might be TRBD1 or TRBD2, each matching 5 bases. The CDR3 has 15 residues. Germline V CDR1 and CDR2: SQVTM, ANQGSEA. With 5 bases removed from V and 5 bases from J, the gap between germline ends came to 18 bases. The CDR3 DNA follows: TGCAGCGTTTATTCAGGGACCCCGGCTACCGGGGAGCTGTTTTTT. This codes for CSVYSGTPATGELFF.

The CDR3 coding sequence is TGTGCCAGCAGCCAAGATGGAGGCAGGGGCTCTGGAAACACCATATATTTT. Protein: CASSQDGGRGSGNTIYF. The chain carries TRBV4-2 and TRBJ1-3, with a tentative D call TRBD1 (6 bases). Per the germline V gene, CDR1 is LGHNA and CDR2 is YNFKEQ. There are 17 residues in the CDR3. Deletions cut 0 bases from V and 0 bases from J, with 12 bases between.

This clonotype was counted a few times. This chain links TRBV11-2 with TRBJ1-4, with D possibly being TRBD1 (6 bases). The germline CDR1 and CDR2 sequences are SGHAT and FQNNGV. The V gene lost 0 bases and the J gene lost 4 bases, with 15 bases spanning the gap. The CDR3 is 17 amino acids. The CDR3 DNA reads TGTGCCAGCAGCTTAGATCAGTACAGGGCCTATAATGAAAAACTGTTTTTT. Amino acid sequence: CASSLDQYRAYNEKLFF.

This clonotype was counted a few times. This chain joins TRBV4-1 and TRBJ1-2, with D possibly matching TRBD1 (6 bases). V was trimmed by 1 base and J by 1 base, leaving 13 bases between them. The CDR3 sequence is 16 residues long. The germline CDR1 and CDR2 sequences are MGHRA and YSYEKL. The CDR3 coding sequence is TGCGCCAGCAGCCAAGGGACAGAAACCTTTAACTATGGCTACACCTTC. Its translation is CASSQGTETFNYGYTF.

This clonotype was seen a handful of times. The chain links TRBV12-3 or TRBV12-4 to TRBJ2-2, with D perhaps matching TRBD2 (5 bases). Trimming removed 6 bases from V and 3 bases from J, with 11 bases in between. The CDR3 totals 14 residues. CDR3 loop: CASSLPGDTGELFF. The CDR3 region has the DNA TGTGCCAGCAGCCTCCCCGGGGACACCGGGGAGCTGTTTTTT.